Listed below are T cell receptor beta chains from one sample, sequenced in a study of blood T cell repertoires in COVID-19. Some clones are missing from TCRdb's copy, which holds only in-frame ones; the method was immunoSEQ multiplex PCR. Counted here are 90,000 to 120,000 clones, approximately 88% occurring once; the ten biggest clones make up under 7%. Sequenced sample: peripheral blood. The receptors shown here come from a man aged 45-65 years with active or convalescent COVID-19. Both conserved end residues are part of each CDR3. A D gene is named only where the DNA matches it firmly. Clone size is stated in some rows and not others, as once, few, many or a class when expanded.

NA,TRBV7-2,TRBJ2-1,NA,TGTGCCAGCAGCTCGGACTCCCATAATAACAATGAGCAGTTCTTC,CASSSDSHNNNEQFF
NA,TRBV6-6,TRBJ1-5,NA,TGTGCCAGCAACACAGGGTTGGGAAATCAGCCCCAGCATTTT,CASNTGLGNQPQHF
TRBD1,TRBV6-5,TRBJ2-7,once,TGTGCCAGCAGCCCACTGGGGACAGCGATGTACGAGCAGTACTTC,CASSPLGTAMYEQYF
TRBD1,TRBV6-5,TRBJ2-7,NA,TGTGCCAGCCTTCCAACCGGGACAGTGGCCTACGAGCAGTACTTC,CASLPTGTVAYEQYF
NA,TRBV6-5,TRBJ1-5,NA,TGTGCCAGCATTCCCAGGGAGGATAGCAATCAGCCCCAGCATTTT,CASIPREDSNQPQHF
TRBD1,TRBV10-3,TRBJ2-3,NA,TGTGCCATCAGTAGTGGGACAGGGGGCCGGGCAGATACGCAGTATTTT,CAISSGTGGRADTQYF
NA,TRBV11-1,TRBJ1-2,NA,TGTGCCAGCAGCTTGGGGACAAATGTGCGAGGCTACACCTTC,CASSLGTNVRGYTF
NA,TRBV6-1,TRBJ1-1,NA,TGTGCCAGCAGTGAAAGCGTGGTTTGGGGGCGTCCGAACACTGAAGCTTTCTTT,CASSESVVWGRPNTEAFF
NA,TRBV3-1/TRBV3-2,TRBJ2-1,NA,TGTGCCAGCAGCCAAGATCTCGGACCACCGGGGAATGAGCAGTTCTTC,CASSQDLGPPGNEQFF
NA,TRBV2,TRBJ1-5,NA,TGTGCCAGCAGTGAATGGACTCTCAATCAGCCCCAGCATTTT,CASSEWTLNQPQHF
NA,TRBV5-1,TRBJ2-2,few,TGCGCCAGCAGCTTGGATACGAACACCGGGGAGCTGTTTTTT,CASSLDTNTGELFF
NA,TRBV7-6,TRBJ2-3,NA,TGTGCCAGCAGCTTAGTAGGGGGCACAGATACGCAGTATTTT,CASSLVGGTDTQYF
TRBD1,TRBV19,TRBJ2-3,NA,TGTGCCAGTAGTATGGGACAGATCACAGATACGCAGTATTTT,CASSMGQITDTQYF
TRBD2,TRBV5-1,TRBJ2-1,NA,TGCGCCAGCAGCTTGGGGACTAGCGGGATTTTGCAGTTCTTC,CASSLGTSGILQFF
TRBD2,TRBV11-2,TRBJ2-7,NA,TGTGCCAGCTCGACTAGCGGGAACTCCTACGAGCAGTACTTC,CASSTSGNSYEQYF
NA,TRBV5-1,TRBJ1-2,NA,TGCGCCAGCAGCTTGGCCAGGGGACGCGACTATGGCTACACCTTC,CASSLARGRDYGYTF
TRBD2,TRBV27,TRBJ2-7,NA,TGTGCCAGCAGTCCCCTAGCGGGAGGGCCCGGCGAGCAGTACTTC,CASSPLAGGPGEQYF
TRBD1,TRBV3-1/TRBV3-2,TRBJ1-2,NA,TGTGCCAGCAGCCATACACAGGGGGCGTATGGCTACACCTTC,CASSHTQGAYGYTF
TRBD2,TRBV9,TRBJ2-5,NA,TGTGCCAGCAGCCCCCGTGGAGCGGGACAAGAGACCCAGTACTTC,CASSPRGAGQETQYF
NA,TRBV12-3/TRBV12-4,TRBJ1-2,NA,TGTGCCAGCAGTCCAGGGGCGGACAGAGGCTACACCTTC,CASSPGADRGYTF
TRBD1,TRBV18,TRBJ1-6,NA,TGTGCCAGCTCACCACCGGGACAGGGGTATTCACCCCTCCACTTT,CASSPPGQGYSPLHF
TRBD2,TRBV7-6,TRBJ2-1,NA,TGTGCCAGCAGCTGGGCGGGAGGCCGCCTATTCAATGAGCAGTTCTTC,CASSWAGGRLFNEQFF
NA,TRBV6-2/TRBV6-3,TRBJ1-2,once,TGTGCCAGCAGTTACTCGCAGGGCACTCATGGCTACACCTTC,CASSYSQGTHGYTF
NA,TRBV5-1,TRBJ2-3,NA,TGCGCCAGCAGCAACTACCTTCCGGGGGATACGCAGTATTTT,CASSNYLPGDTQYF
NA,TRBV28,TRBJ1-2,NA,TGTGCCAGCACCTACGGGGGGGTACTCTATGGCTACACCTTC,CASTYGGVLYGYTF
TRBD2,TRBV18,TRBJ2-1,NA,TGTGCCAGCTCACCAGGGACTAGCGGGAGTAATGAGCAGTTCTTC,CASSPGTSGSNEQFF
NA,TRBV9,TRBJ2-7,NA,TGTGCCAGCAGCGTCGGGGGTGGCGAGCAGTACTTC,CASSVGGGEQYF
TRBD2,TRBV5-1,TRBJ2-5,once,TGCGCCAGCAGCTTGGGGACTAGCGGAACCGAGACCCAGTACTTC,CASSLGTSGTETQYF
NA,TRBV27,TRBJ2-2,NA,TGTGCCACCCGTAGTGGTACCGGGGAGCTGTTTTTT,CATRSGTGELFF
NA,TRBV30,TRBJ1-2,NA,TGTGCCTGGAGGGAGGGATATGGGAACTATGGCTACACCTTC,CAWREGYGNYGYTF
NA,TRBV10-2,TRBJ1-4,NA,TGCGCCAGCAGTGAGGGAGGAACTAATGAAAAACTGTTTTTT,CASSEGGTNEKLFF
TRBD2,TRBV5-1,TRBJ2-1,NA,TGCGCCAGCAGCGAACCGGGACTAGCGGACAATGAGCAGTTCTTC,CASSEPGLADNEQFF
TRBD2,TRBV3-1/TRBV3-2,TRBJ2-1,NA,TGTGCCAGCAGCCATTTAGCGGGTGAGCAGTTCTTC,CASSHLAGEQFF
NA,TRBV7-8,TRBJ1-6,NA,TGTGCCAGCAGCCTTCGGGACACCTATAATTCACCCCTCCACTTT,CASSLRDTYNSPLHF
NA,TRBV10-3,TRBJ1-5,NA,TGTGCCATCAGCCCGGACAACCTCAATCAGCCCCAGCATTTT,CAISPDNLNQPQHF
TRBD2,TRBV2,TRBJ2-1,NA,TGTGCCAGCAGTCAGGGACTAGCGGGGGGGGCCTACGAGCAGTTCTTC,CASSQGLAGGAYEQFF
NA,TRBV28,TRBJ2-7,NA,TGTGCCAGCAGTATCCGGGACACACTCCCCCCCTACGAGCAGTACTTC,CASSIRDTLPPYEQYF
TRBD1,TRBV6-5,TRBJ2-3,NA,TGTGCCAGCAGCCCGCCGGGACAGCGCACAGATACGCAGTATTTT,CASSPPGQRTDTQYF
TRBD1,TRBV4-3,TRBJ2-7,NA,TGCGCCAGCAGCCAAGCGTGGGGACAGAACAACTACGAGCAGTACTTC,CASSQAWGQNNYEQYF
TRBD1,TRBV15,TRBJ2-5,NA,TGTGCCACCAGCAGAGCATCCGGGACAGAGGGAGAGACCCAGTACTTC,CATSRASGTEGETQYF
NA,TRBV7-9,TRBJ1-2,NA,TGTGCCAGCAGCTCGGCCTATGGAGGAGGGGACTATGGCTACACCTTC,CASSSAYGGGDYGYTF
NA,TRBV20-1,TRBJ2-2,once,TGCAGTGCTAGGGTCGAGGGGGAGCTGTTTTTT,CSARVEGELFF
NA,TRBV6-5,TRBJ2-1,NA,TGTGCCAGCAGTTACTGGGAGGTTGTCTACAATGAGCAGTTCTTC,CASSYWEVVYNEQFF
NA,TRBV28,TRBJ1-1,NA,TGTGCCAGCACAAAATCCCACCTGGCGGACACTGAAGCTTTCTTT,CASTKSHLADTEAFF
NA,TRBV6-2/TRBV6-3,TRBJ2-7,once,TGTGCCAGCAGCTGGGCAGGCTCCTACGAGCAGTACTTC,CASSWAGSYEQYF
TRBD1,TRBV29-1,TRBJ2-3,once,TGCAGCGTTGAATTCCCCATCGGGGACAGGGACACAGATACGCAGTATTTT,CSVEFPIGDRDTDTQYF